The 22 T cell receptor beta chains reported below all come from one sample, sequenced in a study of cytomegalovirus exposure and HLA in healthy donors. With 60 Vbeta and 13 Jbeta primers, the PCR was carried out. Using immunoSEQ multiplex PCR, the repertoire was profiled, and TCRdb retains in-frame clones only, with some absent. The sample records roughly 100,000 clones, around 74% being singletons. Input material: PBMCs. These TCRs come from a man aged 40-49 years in good health and CMV-seropositive.

This chain links TRBV9 with TRBJ2-7; 7 bases map to TRBD1. This CDR3 has 15 residues. Germline V gives CDR1 SGDLS, CDR2 YYNGEE. The trim removed 2 bases at V and 5 bases at J, leaving 10 bases unmatched. As DNA, the CDR3 is TGTGCCAGCAGCGTGAGAGGGGGCGCCTTCGACGAGCAGTACTTC. Translation gives CASSVRGGAFDEQYF.

The gene calls are TRBV6-1 and TRBJ2-5; possibly TRBD1 for D (5 bases). The CDR3 extends over 14 amino acids. Germline V gives CDR1 MNHNS, CDR2 SASEGT. V shed 3 bases and J shed 4 bases, with 12 bases lying between them. CDR3 nucleotides: TGTGCCAGCAGTGATCAGGGATTGGGAGAGACCCAGTACTTC. Translated: CASSDQGLGETQYF.

The V gene is TRBV4-1, the J gene TRBJ2-3; TRBD1 aligns across 7 bases. This CDR3 spans 14 amino acids. Germline V gene data show CDR1 as MGHRA and CDR2 as YSYEKL. Germline trimming cut 4 bases from V and 0 bases from J; bases unmatched to any gene: 1. CDR3 sequence: CASSRGQSTDTQYF. Here the CDR3 DNA reads TGCGCCAGCAGCCGGGGACAGAGCACAGATACGCAGTATTTT.

The chain employs TRBV7-9 and TRBJ2-7, with TRBD2 matching over 10 bases. Losses at the gene ends were 5 bases for V and 7 bases for J; bases not matched to a gene: 11. There are 15 residues in the CDR3. CDR1 is SEHNR, CDR2 FQNEAQ, per germline (reference sequence). CDR3: CASSPPGAGGGEQYF. The DNA for the CDR3 is TGTGCCAGCAGCCCCCCTGGAGCGGGAGGGGGAGAGCAGTACTTC.

For this clone: Relative to the germline gene, one junction end is altered; a read error may explain this. The chain couples TRBV10-2 to TRBJ2-7; 7 bases map to TRBD2. CDR3 length equals 13 residues. Germline lookup yields CDR1 WSHSY and CDR2 SAAADI. The CDR3 loop reads CASGIGRSHERYF. The CDR3 DNA is TGCGCCAGCGGGATCGGGAGGAGCCACGAGCGGTACTTC.

This rearrangement joins TRBV20-1 to TRBJ2-5; D gene ambiguous. CDR1 is DFQATT, CDR2 SNEGSKA, per germline (reference sequence). Trimming took 4 bases from V and 5 from J, leaving 8 bases between them. The CDR3 length is 11 residues. In DNA, the CDR3 is TGCAGTGCTAAACCAGCGGAGACCCAGTACTTC. It encodes CSAKPAETQYF.

CDR3 sequence reads: CASSLAGRGGVDIQYF. Here the CDR3 DNA reads TGTGCCAGCAGCTTAGCGGGGCGGGGGGGAGTGGACATTCAGTACTTC. The chain carries TRBV7-2 and TRBJ2-4; 9 bases are a match to TRBD2. The CDR3 is 16 residues long. Trimming at V came to 0 bases and at J to 8 bases, leaving 8 bases not matched to a gene. Germline CDR1 SGHTA, CDR2 FQGNSA.

This clone came up a few times. The chain joins TRBV6-1 to TRBJ1-5; D unresolved. Trimming stripped 4 bases from V and 0 bases from J, with 4 bases between. The CDR3 sequence is 13 residues long. In germline, CDR1 is MNHNS, CDR2 SASEGT. The CDR3 DNA follows: TGTGCCAGCAGTGTAAATAGCAATCAGCCCCAGCATTTT. It encodes CASSVNSNQPQHF.

The gene calls are TRBV5-4 and TRBJ2-1; 14 nucleotides agree with TRBD2. The CDR3 runs to 19 residues. Germline CDR1 and CDR2: SGHNT and YYREEE (reference sequence). V gave up 1 base and J gave up 5 bases; unmatched junction bases: 11. CDR3 DNA: TGTGCCAGCAGCTTGATCCCCGGGACTAGCGGGAGTGTAGACAATGAGCAGTTCTTC. Translated, it gives CASSLIPGTSGSVDNEQFF. The entire variable domain, with the rest obtained from reference TRBV5-4 and TRBJ2-1, is as follows: ETGVTQSPTHLIKTRGQQVTLRCSSQSGHNTVSWYQQALGQGPQFIFQYYREEENGRGNFPPRFSGLQFPNYSSELNVNALELDDSALYLCASSLIPGTSGSVDNEQFFGPGTRLTVL.

V is TRBV2 and J is TRBJ2-5; 9 bases agree with TRBD2. Trimming at V came to 6 bases and at J to 5 bases, leaving 7 bases not matched to a gene. Germline V CDR1 and CDR2: SNHLY, FYNNEI. This CDR3 is built from 14 residues. The CDR3 is CASRTGLARETQYF. CDR3 DNA: TGTGCCAGCAGGACGGGACTAGCCCGGGAGACCCAGTACTTC.

The chain has TRBV6-5 and TRBJ1-1; D gene uncertain. The V gene's germline CDR1 is MNHEY and CDR2 SVGAGI. The CDR3 is made up of 13 amino acids. V lost 5 bases to trimming and J lost 4 bases, with 11 bases between them. The CDR3 DNA sequence: TGTGCCAGCAGTAACCAGGCTGGCACTGAAGCTTTCTTT. Amino acids: CASSNQAGTEAFF.

J is TRBJ1-4 and V is TRBV6-1; D ambiguous. In germline, CDR1 is MNHNS, CDR2 SASEGT. Trimming took off 3 bases at V and 7 bases at J, with 12 bases between the two ends. CDR3 length equals 14 residues. The CDR3 sequence: CASSDRELGEKLFF. The CDR3 DNA reads as TGTGCCAGCAGTGACCGGGAATTGGGTGAAAAACTGTTTTTT.

J is TRBJ2-7 and V is TRBV6-1, with D unresolved. Germline lookup yields CDR1 MNHNS and CDR2 SASEGT. V gave up 1 base and J gave up 0 bases, with 7 bases separating them. The CDR3 runs 14 residues. The CDR3 here is CASSEGPGSYEQYF. CDR3 in DNA: TGTGCCAGCAGTGAAGGCCCAGGCTCCTACGAGCAGTACTTC.

The chain is built from TRBV28 and TRBJ2-7; D perhaps matches TRBD2 (5 bases). Germline CDR1 MDHEN, CDR2 SYDVKM. V was trimmed by 4 bases and J by 0 bases, leaving 13 bases between them. This CDR3 region has 15 residues. The CDR3 DNA sequence: TGTGCCAGCAGTTCCCCGATGGACTCCTCCTACGAGCAGTACTTC. Residues: CASSSPMDSSYEQYF.

V and J are TRBV7-6 and TRBJ2-5, with D perhaps TRBD1 (6 bases). Germline V gives CDR1 SGHVS, CDR2 FNYEAQ. The CDR3 length is 13 residues. Between the trimmed V and J ends, which lost 7 bases and 10 bases, there was a span of 19 bases. DNA for the CDR3: TGTGCCAGCACCTCCGGGACAACACCAGGCCAGTACTTC. Protein product: CASTSGTTPGQYF.

The genes are TRBV5-1 and TRBJ2-1; weak D call: TRBD1 (6 bases). V gave up 0 bases and J gave up 8 bases, with 12 bases separating them. In germline, CDR1 is SGHRS, CDR2 YFSETQ. The CDR3 has 14 amino acids. CDR3 amino acids: CASSLAAQGDEQFF. As DNA, the CDR3 is TGCGCCAGCAGCTTGGCCGCACAGGGTGATGAGCAGTTCTTC. The complete variable domain, with remaining parts taken from reference TRBV5-1 and TRBJ2-1, reads KAGVTQTPRYLIKTRGQQVTLSCSPISGHRSVSWYQQTPGQGLQFLFEYFSETQRNKGNFPGRFSGRQFSNSRSEMNVSTLELGDSALYLCASSLAAQGDEQFFGPGTRLTVL.

V and J are TRBV5-1 and TRBJ1-5, with 12 positions matching TRBD1. The CDR3 has 15 residues. Losses at the gene ends were 4 bases for V and 5 bases for J; bases not matched to a gene: 4. Germline V CDR1 and CDR2: SGHRS, YFSETQ. CDR3 nucleotides: TGCGCCAGCAGCCCCGGGACAGGGGGCGATCAGCCCCAGCATTTT. Protein product: CASSPGTGGDQPQHF.

This chain links TRBV4-1 with TRBJ2-5; 9 nucleotides line up with TRBD1. CDR3 length equals 16 residues. V lost 0 bases and J lost 4; bases outside the gene matches: 6. CDR1 is MGHRA and CDR2 is YSYEKL in the germline V gene. The CDR3 DNA sequence: TGCGCCAGCAGCCAAGATCCCACAGGGGGCACAGAGACCCAGTACTTC. Translated, it gives CASSQDPTGGTETQYF.

The chain couples TRBV6-1 to TRBJ1-3; the match to TRBD1 covers 8 bases. The ends lost 6 bases at V and 4 bases at J; junction bases unmatched: 8. From germline, CDR1 is MNHNS and CDR2 SASEGT. This CDR3 is 15 amino acids long. DNA for the CDR3: TGTGCCAGCAGGTCTACCGGGACAGGAGGAAACACCATATATTTT. Translation gives CASRSTGTGGNTIYF.

The rearrangement joins TRBV27 to TRBJ1-2; unclear D gene. Trimming took off 0 bases at V and 2 bases at J, with 10 bases between the two ends. Germline V lookup: CDR1 MNHEY, CDR2 SMNVEV (reference sequence). The CDR3 totals 15 residues. CDR3 in amino acids: CASSLSAAANYGYTF. In DNA, the CDR3 is TGTGCCAGCAGTTTATCAGCGGCAGCGAACTATGGCTACACCTTC.

This chain connects TRBV15 to TRBJ2-2, with 8 positions matching TRBD2. V lost 8 bases to trimming and J lost 0 bases; unmatched junction nucleotides: 8. Per germline, CDR1 LNHNV and CDR2 YYDKDF (reference sequence). CDR3 length: 16 amino acids. CDR3 DNA sequence: TGTGCCACCGAGACACTAGCGGAGGCGAACACCGGGGAGCTGTTTTTT. It translates to CATETLAEANTGELFF.

This sequence joins TRBV11-1 and TRBJ1-6; D uncertain. V lost 3 bases to trimming and J lost 7 bases, with 16 bases between them. Germline values: CDR1 SGHAT, CDR2 FQDESV (reference sequence). The CDR3 runs to 16 residues. The CDR3 nucleotides are TGTGCCAGCAGCTTCGGGATTACAGAACCCAATTCACCCCTCCACTTT. Its translation is CASSFGITEPNSPLHF.